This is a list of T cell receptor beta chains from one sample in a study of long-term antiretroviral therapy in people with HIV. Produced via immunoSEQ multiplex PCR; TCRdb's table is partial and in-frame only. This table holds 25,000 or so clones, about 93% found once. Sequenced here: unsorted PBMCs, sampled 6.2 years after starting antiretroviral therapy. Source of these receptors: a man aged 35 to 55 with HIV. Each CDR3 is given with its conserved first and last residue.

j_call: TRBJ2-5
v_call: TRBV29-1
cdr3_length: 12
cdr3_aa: CSGSDPGETQYF

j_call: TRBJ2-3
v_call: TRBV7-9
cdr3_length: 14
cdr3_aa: CASSLKGITDTQYF

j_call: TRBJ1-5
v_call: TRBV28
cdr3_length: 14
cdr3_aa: CASYQGAVSQPQHF

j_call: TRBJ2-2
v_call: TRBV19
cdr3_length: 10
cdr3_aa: CATNGGELFF

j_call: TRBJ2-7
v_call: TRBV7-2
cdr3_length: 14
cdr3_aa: CASSKTSGSYEQYF

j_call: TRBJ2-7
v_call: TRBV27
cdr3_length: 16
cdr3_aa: CASSTTSGRNFYEQYF

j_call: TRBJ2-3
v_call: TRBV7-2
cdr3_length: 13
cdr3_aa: CAEGGVPTDTQYF

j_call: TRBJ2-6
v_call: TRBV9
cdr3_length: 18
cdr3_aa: CASSPPGQGDSGANVLTF

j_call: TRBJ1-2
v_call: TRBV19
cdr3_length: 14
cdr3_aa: CASSITGVDYGYTF

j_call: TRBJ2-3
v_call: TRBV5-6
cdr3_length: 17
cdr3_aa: CASSSERGYTSTDTQYF

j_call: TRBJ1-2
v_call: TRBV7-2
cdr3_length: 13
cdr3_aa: CASSLDSGGGYTF

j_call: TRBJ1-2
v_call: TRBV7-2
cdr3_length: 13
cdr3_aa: CASSPQGAYGYTF

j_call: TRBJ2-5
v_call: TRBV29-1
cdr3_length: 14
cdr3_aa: CSVVDLGVQETQYF

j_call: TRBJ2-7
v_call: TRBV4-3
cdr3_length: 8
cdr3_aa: CAKGSSYF

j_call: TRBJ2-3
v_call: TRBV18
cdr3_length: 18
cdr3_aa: CASSPGLAQERLRETQYF

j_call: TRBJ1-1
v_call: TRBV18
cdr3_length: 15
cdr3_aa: CASSPLSQTNTEAFF

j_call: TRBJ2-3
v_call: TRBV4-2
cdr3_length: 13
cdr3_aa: CASSLSITDTQYF

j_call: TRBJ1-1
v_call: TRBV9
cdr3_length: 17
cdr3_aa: CASSASDRMTLNTEAFF

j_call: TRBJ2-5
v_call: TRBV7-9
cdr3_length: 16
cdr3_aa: CASSSVLGGAGETQYF

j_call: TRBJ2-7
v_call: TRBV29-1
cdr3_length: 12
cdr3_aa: CSVVNGPYEQYF

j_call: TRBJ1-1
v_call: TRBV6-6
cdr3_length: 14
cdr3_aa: CASSSPETDTEAFF

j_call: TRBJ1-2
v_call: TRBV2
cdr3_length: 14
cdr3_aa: CASSEEGELGGYTF

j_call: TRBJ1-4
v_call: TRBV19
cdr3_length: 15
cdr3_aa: CASSRPGTGQEKLFF

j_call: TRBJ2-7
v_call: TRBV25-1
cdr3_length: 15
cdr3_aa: CASSEWGQGAGEQYF

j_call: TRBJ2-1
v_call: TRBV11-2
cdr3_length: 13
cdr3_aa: CASSLSGVPEQFF

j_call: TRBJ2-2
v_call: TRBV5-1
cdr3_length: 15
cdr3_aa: CASSFPGGYTGELFF

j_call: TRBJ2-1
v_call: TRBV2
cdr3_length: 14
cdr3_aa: CASSEAPWRNEQFF

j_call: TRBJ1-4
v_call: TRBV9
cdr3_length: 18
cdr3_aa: CASSATPGSLPTNEKLFF

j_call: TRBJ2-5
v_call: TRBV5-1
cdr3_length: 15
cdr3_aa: CASSQASRSQETQYF

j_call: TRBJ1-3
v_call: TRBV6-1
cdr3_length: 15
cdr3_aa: CASSQNDLLGNTIYF

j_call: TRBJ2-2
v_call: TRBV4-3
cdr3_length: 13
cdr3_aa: CASSQSRTGELFF

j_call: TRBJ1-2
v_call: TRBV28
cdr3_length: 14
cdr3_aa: CASSYRSRNYGYTF

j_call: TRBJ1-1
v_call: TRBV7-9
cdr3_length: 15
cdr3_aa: CASSFRTPMNTEAFF

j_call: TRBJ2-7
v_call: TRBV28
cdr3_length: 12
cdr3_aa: CASSSSWYEQYF

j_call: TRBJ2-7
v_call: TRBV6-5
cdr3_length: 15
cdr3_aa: CASSRNTGATYEQYF

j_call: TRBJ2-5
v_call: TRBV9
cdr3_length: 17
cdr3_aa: CASSVGTSGGPQETQYF

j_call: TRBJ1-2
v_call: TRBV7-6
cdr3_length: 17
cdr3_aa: CASSSEVQGAASYGYTF

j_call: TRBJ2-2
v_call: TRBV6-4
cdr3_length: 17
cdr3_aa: CASTGGTRPPGTGELFF

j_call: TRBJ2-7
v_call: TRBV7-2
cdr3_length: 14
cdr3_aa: CASSQLAGGPEQYF

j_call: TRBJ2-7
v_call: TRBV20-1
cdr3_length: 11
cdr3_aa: CSARAGTEQYF

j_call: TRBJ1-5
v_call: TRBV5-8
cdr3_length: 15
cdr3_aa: CASSLTGVSNQPQHF

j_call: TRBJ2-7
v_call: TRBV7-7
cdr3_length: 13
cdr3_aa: CASSLGGPYEQYF

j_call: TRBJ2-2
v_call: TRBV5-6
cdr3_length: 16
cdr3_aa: CASSLSAGGLDGELFF

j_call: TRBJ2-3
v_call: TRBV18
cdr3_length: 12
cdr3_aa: CASSLATRGQYF

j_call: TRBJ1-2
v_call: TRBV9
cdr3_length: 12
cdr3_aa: CASSVGAVGYTF

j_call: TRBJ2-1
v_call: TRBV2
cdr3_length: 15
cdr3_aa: CASRDGTGSYNEQFF

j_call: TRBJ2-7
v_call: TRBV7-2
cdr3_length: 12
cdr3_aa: CASSETDYEQYF

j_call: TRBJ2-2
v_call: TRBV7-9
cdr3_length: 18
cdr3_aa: CASSLGVGLAGETGELFF

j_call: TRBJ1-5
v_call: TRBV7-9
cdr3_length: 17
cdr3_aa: CASSLGQGGIGNQPQHF

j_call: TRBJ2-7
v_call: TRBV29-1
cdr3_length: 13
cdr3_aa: CSVGGAQSYEQYF

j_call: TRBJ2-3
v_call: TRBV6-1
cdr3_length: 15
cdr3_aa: CASSERLYSTDTQYF